One and the same sample provided the 14 T cell receptor beta chains below, sequenced in a study of identical twins. TCRdb re-derived calls from the 5' RACE reads in MiXCR, one entry per CDR3 protein. The sample has hundreds of thousands of distinct CDR3 sequences; 20% to 25% are singletons. These data are also associated with another study on yellow fever vaccine responses in identical twins.

Material for sequencing was CD4+ T cells sorted from blood. These receptors all stem from a young woman in good health.

The chain joins TRBV5-1 to TRBJ2-3; 9 bases fit TRBD2. J lost 5 bases, V lost 3 bases, and 7 bases had no gene match. The CDR3 consists of 15 residues. Germline assignment: CDR1 SGHRS and CDR2 YFSETQ. The CDR3 DNA follows: TGCGCCAGCAGCTCGGCGCGGGGGGGCGAAGATACGCAGTATTTT. Translation gives CASSSARGGEDTQYF.

This clonotype was observed a handful of times. The rearrangement links TRBV29-1 to TRBJ2-7; D may be TRBD1 (5 bases). Germline V gene data show CDR1 as SQVTM and CDR2 as ANQGSEA. The CDR3 contains 12 residues. V lost 1 base and J 5 bases, leaving 9 bases between the germline ends. CDR3 sequence (DNA): TGCAGCGTTGAAGTGGGGCGAGACGAGCAGTACTTC. Encoded protein: CSVEVGRDEQYF.

V usage is TRBV4-1 and J usage is TRBJ1-4, with TRBD1 matching over 9 bases. V dropped 4 bases and J dropped 0; count of bases not matched to a gene: 12. The CDR3 runs to 19 residues. CDR1 MGHRA and CDR2 YSYEKL come from the germline V gene. CDR3 loop: CASSPGQGGTFATNEKLFF. CDR3 in DNA: TGCGCCAGCAGCCCGGGACAGGGAGGAACCTTTGCAACTAATGAAAAACTGTTTTTT.

This clonotype came up a few times. CDR3 bases: TGTGCCAGCAGTGAATTGAGGAGCGGGAGAGGCAATGAGCAGTTCTTC. Amino acids: CASSELRSGRGNEQFF. V usage is TRBV2 and J usage is TRBJ2-1; 8 nucleotides agree with TRBD2. CDR1 is SNHLY and CDR2 is FYNNEI in the germline V gene. J gave up 6 bases and V 2 bases, and 9 bases lay outside the gene matches. There are 16 residues in the CDR3.

The chain is built from TRBV29-1 and TRBJ2-2; D might be TRBD1 or TRBD2, each matching 5 bases. This CDR3 spans 11 amino acids. V gave up 6 bases and J gave up 4 bases, with 6 bases separating them. From germline, CDR1 is SQVTM and CDR2 ANQGSEA. The CDR3 loop is CSVGTTGELFF. CDR3 sequence (DNA): TGCAGCGTGGGGACCACCGGGGAGCTGTTTTTT.

This clonotype has more than one count but fewer than ten. V and J are TRBV2 and TRBJ2-5, with TRBD1 matching over 10 bases. The V gene's germline CDR1 is SNHLY and CDR2 FYNNEI. The CDR3 runs to 13 residues. Unmatched junction bases numbered 2, after V lost 7 bases and J lost 3 bases. CDR3 bases: TGTGCCAGCACAGGACAGGGGGAAGAGACCCAGTACTTC. This translates into CASTGQGEETQYF. Full variable domain (rest looked up from reference TRBV2 and TRBJ2-5): EPEVTQTPSHQVTQMGQEVILRCVPISNHLYFYWYRQILGQKVEFLVSFYNNEISEKSEIFDDQFSVERPDGSNFTLKIRSTKLEDSAMYFCASTGQGEETQYFGPGTRLLVL.

The V gene is TRBV7-8, the J gene TRBJ2-2; 8 positions agree with TRBD2. Germline values: CDR1 SGHVS, CDR2 FQNEAQ. This CDR3 is built from 17 residues. J was trimmed by 0 bases and V by 5 bases; bases with no gene match: 8. In DNA form, the CDR3 reads TGTGCCAGCAGCCCCGTAGCGGGGAGGGCGAACACCGGGGAGCTGTTTTTT. This sequence encodes CASSPVAGRANTGELFF.

This clonotype showed up just a few times. The chain combines TRBV5-1 with TRBJ2-7; 10 bases agree with TRBD2. The V gene's germline CDR1 is SGHRS and CDR2 YFSETQ. CDR3 length equals 14 residues. The ends lost 1 base at V and 5 bases at J; junction bases unmatched: 3. CDR3 nucleotides: TGCGCCAGCAGCTTGACTAGCGGGATCAACGAGCAGTACTTC. This sequence encodes CASSLTSGINEQYF.

The chain has TRBV9 and TRBJ2-2; TRBD2 agrees at 14 bases. Germline V gene lookup returns CDR1 SGDLS and CDR2 YYNGEE. The CDR3 spans 17 residues. The V and J ends lost 3 bases and 7 bases, in that order; junction bases with no gene match: 8. CDR3 sequence reads: CASSANGLAGGGGELFF. In DNA form, the CDR3 reads TGTGCCAGCAGCGCAAATGGACTAGCGGGAGGAGGCGGGGAGCTGTTTTTT. The full variable domain, in which reference TRBV9 and TRBJ2-2 provide the parts outside the CDR3, is DSGVTQTPKHLITATGQRVTLRCSPRSGDLSVYWYQQSLDQGLQFLIQYYNGEERAKGNILERFSAQQFPDLHSELNLSSLELGDSALYFCASSANGLAGGGGELFFGEGSRLTVL.

This chain links TRBV5-1 with TRBJ2-3; possibly TRBD1 for D (6 bases). Germline-derived CDR1 and CDR2 are SGHRS and YFSETQ. This CDR3 is 14 amino acids long. Between the trimmed V and J ends, which lost 4 bases and 6 bases, there was a span of 15 bases. CDR3 DNA: TGCGCCAGCAGCACGGACAGACGTCCCGATACGCAGTATTTT. Translated, it gives CASSTDRRPDTQYF.

In its sample, this clonotype was seen a few times. The chain is built from TRBV20-1 and TRBJ1-5, with D perhaps matching TRBD1 (6 bases). Trimming shortened V by 0 bases and J by 0 bases, and 15 bases separated the two germline ends. Per the germline V gene, CDR1 is DFQATT and CDR2 is SNEGSKA (reference sequence). CDR3 length equals 17 residues. DNA of the CDR3: TGCAGTGCTAGAGAGCCCGGGACAAGGGGTAGCAATCAGCCCCAGCATTTT. Its translation: CSAREPGTRGSNQPQHF.

J is TRBJ2-1 and V is TRBV3-1; the match to TRBD2 covers 13 bases. Germline CDR1 is LGHDT and CDR2 is YNNKEL (reference sequence). The CDR3 extends over 17 amino acids. Trimming took 4 bases from V and 7 from J; bases not matched to a gene: 10. The CDR3 sequence is CASSRLTSGGARNEQFF. The CDR3 DNA reads as TGTGCCAGCAGCCGCCTAACTAGCGGGGGGGCCCGTAATGAGCAGTTCTTC.

The CDR3 DNA reads TGCGCCAGCAGCTCCCACTCGTCCCCCAACTACGAGCAGTACTTC. Encoded protein: CASSSHSSPNYEQYF. V gene TRBV5-1 combines with J gene TRBJ2-7; no clear D. The CDR3 runs 15 residues. Trimming cost V 3 bases and J 3 bases, with 16 bases left between them. Germline loops: CDR1 SGHRS, CDR2 YFSETQ.

This clonotype was seen more than once but under ten times. The DNA for the CDR3 is TGTGCCAGCAGTTTAATTAGGGGACAGGTAGGAAGAACTTCTGAAGCTTTCTTT. Amino acid sequence: CASSLIRGQVGRTSEAFF. The chain combines TRBV12-3 or TRBV12-4 with TRBJ1-1, with 8 bases fitting TRBD1. This CDR3 has 18 residues. Unmatched junction bases numbered 17, after V lost 2 bases and J lost 6 bases.